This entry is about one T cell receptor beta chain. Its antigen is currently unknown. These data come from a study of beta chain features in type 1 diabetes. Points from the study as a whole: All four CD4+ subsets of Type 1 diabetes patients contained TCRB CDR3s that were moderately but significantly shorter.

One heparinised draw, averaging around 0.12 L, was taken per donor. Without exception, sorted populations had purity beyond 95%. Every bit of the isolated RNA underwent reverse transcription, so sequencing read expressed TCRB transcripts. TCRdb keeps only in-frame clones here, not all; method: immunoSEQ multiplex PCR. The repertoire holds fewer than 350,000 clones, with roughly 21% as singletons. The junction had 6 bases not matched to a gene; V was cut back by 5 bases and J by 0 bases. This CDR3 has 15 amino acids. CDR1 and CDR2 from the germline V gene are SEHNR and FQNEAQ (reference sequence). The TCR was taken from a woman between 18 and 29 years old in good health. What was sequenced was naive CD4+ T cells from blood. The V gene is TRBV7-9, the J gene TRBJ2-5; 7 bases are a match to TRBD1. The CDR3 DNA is TGTGCCAGCAGCCACAGGGGCGAGTACCAAGAGACCCAGTACTTC. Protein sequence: CASSHRGEYQETQYF.